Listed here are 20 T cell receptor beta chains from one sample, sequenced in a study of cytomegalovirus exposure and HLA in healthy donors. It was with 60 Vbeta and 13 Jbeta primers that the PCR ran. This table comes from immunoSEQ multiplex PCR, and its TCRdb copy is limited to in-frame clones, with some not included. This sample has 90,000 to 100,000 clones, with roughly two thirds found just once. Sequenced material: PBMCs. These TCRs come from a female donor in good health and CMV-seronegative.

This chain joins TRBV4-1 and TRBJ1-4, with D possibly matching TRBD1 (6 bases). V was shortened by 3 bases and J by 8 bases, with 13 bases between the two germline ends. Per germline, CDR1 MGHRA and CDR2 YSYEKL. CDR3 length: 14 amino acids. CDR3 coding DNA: TGCGCCAGCAGCCAGCCCCGACAGGACGAAAAACTGTTTTTT. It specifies CASSQPRQDEKLFF.

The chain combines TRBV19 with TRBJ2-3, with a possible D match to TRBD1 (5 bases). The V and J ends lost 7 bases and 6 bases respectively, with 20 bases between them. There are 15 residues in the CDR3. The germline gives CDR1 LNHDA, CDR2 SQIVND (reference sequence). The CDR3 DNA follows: TGTGCCAGTACTATCCAGGCAGGGATGGGGGATACGCAGTATTTT. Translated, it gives CASTIQAGMGDTQYF.

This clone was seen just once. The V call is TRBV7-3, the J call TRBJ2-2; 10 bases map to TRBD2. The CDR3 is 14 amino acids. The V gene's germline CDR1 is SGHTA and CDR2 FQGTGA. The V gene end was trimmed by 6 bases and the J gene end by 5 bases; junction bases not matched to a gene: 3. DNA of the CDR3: TGTGCCAGCAGACAGACTAGCGGGACCGGGGAGCTGTTTTTT. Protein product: CASRQTSGTGELFF.

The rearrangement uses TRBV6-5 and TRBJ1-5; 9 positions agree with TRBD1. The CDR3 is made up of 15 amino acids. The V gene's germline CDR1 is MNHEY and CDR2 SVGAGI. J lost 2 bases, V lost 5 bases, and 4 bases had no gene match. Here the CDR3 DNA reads TGTGCCAGCAGTACACGGACAGGGGGCAATCAGCCCCAGCATTTT. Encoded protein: CASSTRTGGNQPQHF.

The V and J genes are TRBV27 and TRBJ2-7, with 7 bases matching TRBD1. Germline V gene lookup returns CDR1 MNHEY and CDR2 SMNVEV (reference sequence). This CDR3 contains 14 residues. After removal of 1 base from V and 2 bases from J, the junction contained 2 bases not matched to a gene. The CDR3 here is CASSLWTGPYEQYF. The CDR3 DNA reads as TGTGCCAGCAGTTTATGGACAGGTCCCTACGAGCAGTACTTC.

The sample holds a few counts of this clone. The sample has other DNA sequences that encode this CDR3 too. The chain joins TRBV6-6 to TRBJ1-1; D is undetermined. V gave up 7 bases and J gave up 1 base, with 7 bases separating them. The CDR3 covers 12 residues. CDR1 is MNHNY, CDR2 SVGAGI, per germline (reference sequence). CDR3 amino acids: CASTPGNTEAFF. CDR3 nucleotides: TGTGCCAGCACCCCGGGGAACACTGAAGCTTTCTTT.

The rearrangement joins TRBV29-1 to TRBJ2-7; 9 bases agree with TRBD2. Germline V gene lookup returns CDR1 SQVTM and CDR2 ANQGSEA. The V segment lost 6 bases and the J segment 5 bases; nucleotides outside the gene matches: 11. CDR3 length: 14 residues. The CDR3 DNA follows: TGCAGCGTGGGCCTTAGCGGGAGAGAGGACGAGCAGTACTTC. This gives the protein CSVGLSGREDEQYF.

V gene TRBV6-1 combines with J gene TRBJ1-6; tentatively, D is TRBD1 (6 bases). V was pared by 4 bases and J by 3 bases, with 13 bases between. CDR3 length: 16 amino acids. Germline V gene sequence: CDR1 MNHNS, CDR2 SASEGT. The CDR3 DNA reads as TGTGCCAGCAGTGCTTCAGGGGACGGCTATAATTCACCCCTCCACTTT. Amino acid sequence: CASSASGDGYNSPLHF.

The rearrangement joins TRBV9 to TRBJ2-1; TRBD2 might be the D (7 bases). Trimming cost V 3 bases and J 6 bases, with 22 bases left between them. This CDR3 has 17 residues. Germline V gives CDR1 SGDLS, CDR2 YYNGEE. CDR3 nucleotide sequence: TGTGCCAGCAGCGAGAGGGGGGGAGGGTCGGCCTTCAATGAGCAGTTCTTC. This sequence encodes CASSERGGGSAFNEQFF.

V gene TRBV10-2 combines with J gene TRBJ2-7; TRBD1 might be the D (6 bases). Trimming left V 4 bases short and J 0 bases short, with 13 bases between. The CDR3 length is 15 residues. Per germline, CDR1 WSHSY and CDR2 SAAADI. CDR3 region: CASSGAWTDSYEQYF. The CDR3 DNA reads TGCGCCAGCAGTGGGGCTTGGACAGACTCCTACGAGCAGTACTTC.

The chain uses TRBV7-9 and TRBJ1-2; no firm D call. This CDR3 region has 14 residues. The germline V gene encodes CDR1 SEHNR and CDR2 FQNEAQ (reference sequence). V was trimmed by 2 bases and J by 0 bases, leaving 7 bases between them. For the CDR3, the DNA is TGTGCCAGCAGCTTACCCGTCGCTAACTATGGCTACACCTTC. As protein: CASSLPVANYGYTF.

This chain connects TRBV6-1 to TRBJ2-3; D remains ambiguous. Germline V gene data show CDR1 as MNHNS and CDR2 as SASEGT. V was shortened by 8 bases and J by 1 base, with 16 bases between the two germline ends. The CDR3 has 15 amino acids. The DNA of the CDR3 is TGTGCCAGCTCCAAAACGGTAGCAGGCACAGATACGCAGTATTTT. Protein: CASSKTVAGTDTQYF.

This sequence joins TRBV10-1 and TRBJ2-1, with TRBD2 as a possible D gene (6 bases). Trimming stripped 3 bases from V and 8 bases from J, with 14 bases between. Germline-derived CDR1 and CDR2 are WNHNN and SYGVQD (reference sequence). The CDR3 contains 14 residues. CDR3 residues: CASSDGGVGDEQFF. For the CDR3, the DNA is TGCGCCAGCAGTGACGGGGGAGTCGGGGATGAGCAGTTCTTC.

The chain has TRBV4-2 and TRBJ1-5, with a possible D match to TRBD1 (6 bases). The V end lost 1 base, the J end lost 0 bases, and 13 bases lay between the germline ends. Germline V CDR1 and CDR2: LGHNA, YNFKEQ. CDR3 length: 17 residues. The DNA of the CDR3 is TGTGCCAGCAGCCAAGGCGTCAGGGGTCCTAGCAATCAGCCCCAGCATTTT. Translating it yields CASSQGVRGPSNQPQHF.

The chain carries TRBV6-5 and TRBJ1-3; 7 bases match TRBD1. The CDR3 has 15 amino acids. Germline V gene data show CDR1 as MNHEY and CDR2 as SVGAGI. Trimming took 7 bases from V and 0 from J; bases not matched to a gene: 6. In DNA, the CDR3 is TGTGCCAGCACCCGGACAGGAAACTCTGGAAACACCATATATTTT. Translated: CASTRTGNSGNTIYF.

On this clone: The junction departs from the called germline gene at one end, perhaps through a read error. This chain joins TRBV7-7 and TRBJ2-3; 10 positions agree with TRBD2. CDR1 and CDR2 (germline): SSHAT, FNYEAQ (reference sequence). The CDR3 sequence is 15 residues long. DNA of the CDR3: TGTGCTAGCAGCTTAGGACTAGCGGCCACAGATACGCAGTATTTT. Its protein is CASSLGLAATDTQYF. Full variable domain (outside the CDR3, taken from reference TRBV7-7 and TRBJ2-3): GAGVSQSPRYKVTKRGQDVTLRCDPISSHATLYWYQQALGQGPEFLTYFNYEAQPDKSGLPSDRFSAERPEGSISTLTIQRTEQRDSAMYRCASSLGLAATDTQYFGPGTRLTVL.

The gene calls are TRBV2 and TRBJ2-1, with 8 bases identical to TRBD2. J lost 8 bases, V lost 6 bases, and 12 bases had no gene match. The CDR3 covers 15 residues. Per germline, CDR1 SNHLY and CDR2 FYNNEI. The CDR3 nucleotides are TGTGCCAGCAGGGTAGGACTAGCCGTTTTCCATGAGCAGTTCTTC. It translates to CASRVGLAVFHEQFF.

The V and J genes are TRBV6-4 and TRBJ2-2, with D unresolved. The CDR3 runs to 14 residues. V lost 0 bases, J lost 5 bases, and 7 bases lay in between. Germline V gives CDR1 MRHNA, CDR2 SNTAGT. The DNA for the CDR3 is TGTGCCAGCAGTGACTCGCCCGGGACCGGGGAGCTGTTTTTT. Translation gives CASSDSPGTGELFF.

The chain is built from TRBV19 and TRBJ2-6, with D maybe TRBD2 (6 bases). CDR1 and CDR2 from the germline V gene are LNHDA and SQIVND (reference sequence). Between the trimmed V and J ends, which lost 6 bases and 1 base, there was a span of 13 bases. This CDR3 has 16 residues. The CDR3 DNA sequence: TGTGCCAGTAGCCTGGGGGGTCGGTCTGGGGCCAACGTCCTGACTTTC. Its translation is CASSLGGRSGANVLTF.

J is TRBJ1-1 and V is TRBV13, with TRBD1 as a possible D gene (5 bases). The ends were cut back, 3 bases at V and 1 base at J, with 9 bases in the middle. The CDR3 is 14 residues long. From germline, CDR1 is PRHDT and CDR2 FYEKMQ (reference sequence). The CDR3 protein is CASSLGGGNTEAFF. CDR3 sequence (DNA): TGTGCCAGCAGCTTGGGCGGGGGGAACACTGAAGCTTTCTTT.